This T cell receptor (beta chain) is from a study of T cell repertoires in cytomegalovirus infection. The germline gives CDR1 LNHDA, CDR2 SQIVND (reference sequence). There are 15 residues in the CDR3. V lost 1 base and J 2 bases, leaving 12 bases between the germline ends. TCRdb passed the reads through MiXCR, listing each CDR3 protein once. The profile covers roughly 150,000 distinct CDR3 sequences, with roughly a sixth appearing a single time and around 20% taken by the ten largest. J is TRBJ2-7 and V is TRBV19; D may correspond to TRBD1 or TRBD2 (5 bases each). The origin of this receptor is a human donor in good health (CMV status not recorded). Some clones in this sample may be carry-over from other donors' samples. The sequencing sample was made of CD8+ T cells from PBMCs. CDR3 protein: CASSIGGVSTYEQYF. CDR3 DNA sequence: TGTGCCAGTAGTATAGGAGGGGTCAGTACCTACGAGCAGTACTTC.